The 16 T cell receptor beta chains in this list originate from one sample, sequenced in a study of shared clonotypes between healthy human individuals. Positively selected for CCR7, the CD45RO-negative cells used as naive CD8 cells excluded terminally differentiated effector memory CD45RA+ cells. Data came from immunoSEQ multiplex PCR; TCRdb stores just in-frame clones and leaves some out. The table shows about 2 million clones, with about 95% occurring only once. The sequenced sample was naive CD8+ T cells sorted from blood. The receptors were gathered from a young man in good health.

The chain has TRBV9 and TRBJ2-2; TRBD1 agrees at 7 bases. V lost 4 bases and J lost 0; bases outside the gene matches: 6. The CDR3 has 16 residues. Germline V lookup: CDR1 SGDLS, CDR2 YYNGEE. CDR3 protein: CASSTSGTANTGELFF. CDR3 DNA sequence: TGTGCCAGCAGCACATCCGGGACAGCGAACACCGGGGAGCTGTTTTTT. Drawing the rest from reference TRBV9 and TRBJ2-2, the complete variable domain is DSGVTQTPKHLITATGQRVTLRCSPRSGDLSVYWYQQSLDQGLQFLIQYYNGEERAKGNILERFSAQQFPDLHSELNLSSLELGDSALYFCASSTSGTANTGELFFGEGSRLTVL.

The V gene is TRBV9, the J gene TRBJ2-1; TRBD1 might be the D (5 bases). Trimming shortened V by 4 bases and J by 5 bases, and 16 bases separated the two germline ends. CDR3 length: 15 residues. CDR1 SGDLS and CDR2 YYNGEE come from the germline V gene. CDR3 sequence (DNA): TGTGCCAGCAGCTCCCCGGCGACAGCAAACAATGAGCAGTTCTTC. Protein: CASSSPATANNEQFF.

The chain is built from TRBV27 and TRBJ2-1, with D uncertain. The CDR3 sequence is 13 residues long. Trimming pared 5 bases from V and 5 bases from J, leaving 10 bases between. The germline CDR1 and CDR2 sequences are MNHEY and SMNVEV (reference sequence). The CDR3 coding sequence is TGTGCCAGCAGTCTTTCAATCGACAATGAGCAGTTCTTC. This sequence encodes CASSLSIDNEQFF.

CDR3 sequence: CASSPNQGAYNEQFF. The DNA for the CDR3 is TGTGCCAGCAGCCCCAACCAGGGGGCCTACAATGAGCAGTTCTTC. The chain combines TRBV7-2 with TRBJ2-1; 7 nucleotides match TRBD1. V shed 5 bases and J 2 bases; nucleotides not matched to a gene: 6. The CDR3 totals 15 residues. Germline-derived CDR1 and CDR2 are SGHTA and FQGNSA.

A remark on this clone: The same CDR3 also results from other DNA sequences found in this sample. As DNA, the CDR3 is TGTGCCAGCAGCTCCGGACAGGGGGTGGAGACCCAGTACTTC. Protein: CASSSGQGVETQYF. The chain recombines TRBV7-9 with TRBJ2-5; TRBD1 agrees at 10 bases. This CDR3 contains 14 residues. After removal of 4 bases from V and 5 bases from J, the junction contained 4 bases not matched to a gene. The V gene's germline CDR1 is SEHNR and CDR2 FQNEAQ (reference sequence).

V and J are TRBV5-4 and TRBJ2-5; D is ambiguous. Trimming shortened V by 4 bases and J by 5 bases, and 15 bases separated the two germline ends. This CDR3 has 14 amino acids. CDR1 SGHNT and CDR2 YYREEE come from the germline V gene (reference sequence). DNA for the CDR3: TGTGCCAGCAGCCCCTCCGGCCTTCCGGAGACCCAGTACTTC. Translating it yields CASSPSGLPETQYF.

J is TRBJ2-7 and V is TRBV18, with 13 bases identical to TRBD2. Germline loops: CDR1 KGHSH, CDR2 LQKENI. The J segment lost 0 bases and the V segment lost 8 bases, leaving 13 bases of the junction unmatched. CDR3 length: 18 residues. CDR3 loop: CASLGTSGKTHLSYEQYF. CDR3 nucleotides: TGTGCCAGCCTAGGGACTAGCGGGAAGACCCACCTCTCCTACGAGCAGTACTTC.

CDR3 amino acids: CASTEGTSRADTQYF. The CDR3 region has the DNA TGCGCCAGCACAGAAGGGACTAGTCGGGCAGATACGCAGTATTTT. The genes are TRBV10-2 and TRBJ2-3; 8 bases align to TRBD2. Germline loops: CDR1 WSHSY, CDR2 SAAADI. V lost 7 bases, J lost 4 bases, and 10 bases stayed unmatched. This CDR3 is 15 amino acids long.

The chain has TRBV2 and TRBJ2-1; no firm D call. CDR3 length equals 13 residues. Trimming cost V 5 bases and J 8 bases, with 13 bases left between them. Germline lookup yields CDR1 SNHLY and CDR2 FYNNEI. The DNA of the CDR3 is TGTGCCAGCAGTCCACCGGGTGTGGATGAGCAGTTCTTC. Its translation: CASSPPGVDEQFF.

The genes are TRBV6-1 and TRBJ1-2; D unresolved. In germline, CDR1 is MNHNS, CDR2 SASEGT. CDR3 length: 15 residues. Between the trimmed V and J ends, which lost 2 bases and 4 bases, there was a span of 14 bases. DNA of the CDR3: TGTGCCAGCAGTGAACGATGGATCACGGGCTATGGCTACACCTTC. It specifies CASSERWITGYGYTF.

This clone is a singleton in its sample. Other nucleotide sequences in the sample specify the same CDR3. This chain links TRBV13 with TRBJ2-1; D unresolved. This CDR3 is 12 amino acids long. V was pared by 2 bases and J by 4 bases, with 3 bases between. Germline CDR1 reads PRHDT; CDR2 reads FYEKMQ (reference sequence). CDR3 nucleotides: TGTGCCAGCAGCTTACGTTACAATGAGCAGTTCTTC. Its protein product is CASSLRYNEQFF.

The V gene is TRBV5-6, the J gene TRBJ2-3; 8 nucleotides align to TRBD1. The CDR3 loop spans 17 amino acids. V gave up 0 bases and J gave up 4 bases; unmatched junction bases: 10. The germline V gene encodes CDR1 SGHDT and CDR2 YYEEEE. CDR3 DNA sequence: TGTGCCAGCAGCTTGGTTGCTACAGGGGGTTCGGCAGATACGCAGTATTTT. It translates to CASSLVATGGSADTQYF.

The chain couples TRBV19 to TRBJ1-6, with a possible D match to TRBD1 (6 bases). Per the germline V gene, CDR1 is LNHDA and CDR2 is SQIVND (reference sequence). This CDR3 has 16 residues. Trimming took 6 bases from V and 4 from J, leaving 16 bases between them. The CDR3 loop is CASRKPTGDYNSPLHF. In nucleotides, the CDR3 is TGTGCCAGTAGGAAACCGACAGGTGATTATAATTCACCCCTCCACTTT.

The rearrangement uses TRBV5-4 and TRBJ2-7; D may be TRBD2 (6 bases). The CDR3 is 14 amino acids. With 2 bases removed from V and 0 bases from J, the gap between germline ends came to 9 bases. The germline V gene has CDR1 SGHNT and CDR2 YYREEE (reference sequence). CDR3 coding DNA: TGTGCCAGCAGCTTTTTCGGGAGCTCCTACGAGCAGTACTTC. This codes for CASSFFGSSYEQYF.

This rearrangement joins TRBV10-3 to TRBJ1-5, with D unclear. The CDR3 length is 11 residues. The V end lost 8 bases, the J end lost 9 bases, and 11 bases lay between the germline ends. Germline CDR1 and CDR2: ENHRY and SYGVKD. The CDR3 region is CAIENPGPQHF. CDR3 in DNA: TGTGCCATCGAAAACCCGGGGCCCCAGCATTTT.

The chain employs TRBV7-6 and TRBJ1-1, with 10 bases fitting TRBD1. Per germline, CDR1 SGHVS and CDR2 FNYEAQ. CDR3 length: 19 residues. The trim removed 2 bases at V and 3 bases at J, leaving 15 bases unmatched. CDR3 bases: TGTGCCAGCAGCTTATGGGGACAGGGGACCCTGCTAGAGGACACTGAAGCTTTCTTT. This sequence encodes CASSLWGQGTLLEDTEAFF.